What follows describes a single T cell receptor beta chain. Its target is unknown. The study reverse transcribed the entire isolated RNA, so it sequenced expressed TCRB transcripts. Generated by immunoSEQ multiplex PCR, the TCRdb table keeps only in-frame clones and is missing some. The sample shows some 660,000 clones, around an eighth of them seen only once. The CDR3 totals 16 residues. The germline V gene has CDR1 MNHEY and CDR2 SVGAGI. V lost 0 bases, J lost 2 bases, and 8 bases lay in between. The sample comes from a study of beta chain features in type 1 diabetes. Study summary: Comparable age, gender and cell yields were observed in patients relative to healthy donors. Examination covered around 100 million sorted cells spanning all samples. General study points: Type 1 diabetes patients had moderately but significantly shorter TCRB CDR3s in all four CD4+ subsets. The study left unresolved whether HLA type influences TCRB rearrangement.

Cell sorting via CD45RO/CCR7/CD25/CD127/CD95/CD27 was performed to obtain CD4+ naive, central memory, regulatory and stem cell-like memory cells. The TCR comes from a man younger than 30 with type 1 diabetes. The chain is built from TRBV6-5 and TRBJ2-6; either TRBD1 or TRBD2 may fit D (6 bases each). Material: naive CD4+ T cells from blood. This CDR3 is CASSYSRGAGANVLTF. The CDR3 DNA reads as TGTGCCAGCAGTTACTCGAGGGGGGCTGGGGCCAACGTCCTGACTTTC.